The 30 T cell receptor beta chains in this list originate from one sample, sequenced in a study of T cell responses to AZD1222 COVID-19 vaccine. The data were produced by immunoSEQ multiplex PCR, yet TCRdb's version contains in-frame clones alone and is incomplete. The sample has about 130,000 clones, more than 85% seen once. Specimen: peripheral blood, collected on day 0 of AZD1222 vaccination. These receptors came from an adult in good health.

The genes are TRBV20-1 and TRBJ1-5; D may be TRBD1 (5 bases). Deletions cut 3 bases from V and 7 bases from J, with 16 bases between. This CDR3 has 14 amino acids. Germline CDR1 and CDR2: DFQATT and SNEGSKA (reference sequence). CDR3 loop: CSASKGGGRQPQHF. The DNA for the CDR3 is TGCAGTGCTAGTAAGGGTGGGGGGAGGCAGCCCCAGCATTTT.

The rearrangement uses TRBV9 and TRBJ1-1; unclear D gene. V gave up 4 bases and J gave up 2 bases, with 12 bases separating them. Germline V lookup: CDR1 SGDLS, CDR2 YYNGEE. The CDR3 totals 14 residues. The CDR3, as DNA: TGTGCCAGCAGCCCGACTCGGTTAAACACTGAAGCTTTCTTT. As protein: CASSPTRLNTEAFF.

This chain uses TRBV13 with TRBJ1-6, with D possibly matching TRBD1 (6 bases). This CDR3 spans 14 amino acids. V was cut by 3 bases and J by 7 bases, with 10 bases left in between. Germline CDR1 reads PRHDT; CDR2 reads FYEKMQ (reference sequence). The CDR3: CASSLGGENSPLHF. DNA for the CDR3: TGTGCCAGCAGCTTGGGGGGCGAGAATTCACCCCTCCACTTT.

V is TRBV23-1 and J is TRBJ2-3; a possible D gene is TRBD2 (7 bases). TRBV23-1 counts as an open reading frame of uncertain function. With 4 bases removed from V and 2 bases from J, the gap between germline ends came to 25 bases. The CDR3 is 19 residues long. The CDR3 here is CASSPPKNGRGAVTDTQYF. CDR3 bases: TGCGCCAGCAGTCCCCCTAAAAACGGTCGGGGGGCTGTCACAGATACGCAGTATTTT.

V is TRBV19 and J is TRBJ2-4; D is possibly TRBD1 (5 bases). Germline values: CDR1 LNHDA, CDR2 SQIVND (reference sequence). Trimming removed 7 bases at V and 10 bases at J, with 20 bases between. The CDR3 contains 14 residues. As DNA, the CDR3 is TGTGCCAGTACCGCGCTCGGGTCAGGGCGTATTCAGTACTTC. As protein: CASTALGSGRIQYF.

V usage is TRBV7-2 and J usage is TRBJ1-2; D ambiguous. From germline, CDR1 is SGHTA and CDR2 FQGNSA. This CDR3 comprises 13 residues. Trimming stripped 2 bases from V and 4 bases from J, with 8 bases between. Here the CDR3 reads CASSLNNGYGYTF. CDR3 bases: TGTGCCAGCAGCTTAAACAATGGCTATGGCTACACCTTC.

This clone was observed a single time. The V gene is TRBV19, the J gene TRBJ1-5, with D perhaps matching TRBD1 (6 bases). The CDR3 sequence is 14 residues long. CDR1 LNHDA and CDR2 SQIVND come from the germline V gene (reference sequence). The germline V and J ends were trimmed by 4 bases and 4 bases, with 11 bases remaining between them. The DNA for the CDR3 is TGTGCCAGTAGTACCCGGGACAAGAATCAGCCCCAGCATTTT. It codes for CASSTRDKNQPQHF.

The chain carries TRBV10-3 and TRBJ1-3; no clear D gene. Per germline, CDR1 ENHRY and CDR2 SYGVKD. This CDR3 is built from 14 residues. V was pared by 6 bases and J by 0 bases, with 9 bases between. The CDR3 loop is CAIRDLFSGNTIYF. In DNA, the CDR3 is TGTGCCATCAGGGACCTGTTCTCTGGAAACACCATATATTTT.

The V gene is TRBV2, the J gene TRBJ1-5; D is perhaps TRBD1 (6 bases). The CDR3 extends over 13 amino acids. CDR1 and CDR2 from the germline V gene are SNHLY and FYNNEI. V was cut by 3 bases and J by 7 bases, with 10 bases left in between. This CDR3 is CASSDRGRQPQHF. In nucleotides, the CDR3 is TGTGCCAGCAGTGACAGGGGAAGGCAGCCCCAGCATTTT.

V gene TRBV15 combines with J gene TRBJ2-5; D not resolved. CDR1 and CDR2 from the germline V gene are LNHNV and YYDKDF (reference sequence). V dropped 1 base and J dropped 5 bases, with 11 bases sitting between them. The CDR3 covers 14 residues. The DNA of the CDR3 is TGTGCCACCAGCAGAGGAAGCTTAGGGGAGACCCAGTACTTC. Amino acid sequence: CATSRGSLGETQYF.

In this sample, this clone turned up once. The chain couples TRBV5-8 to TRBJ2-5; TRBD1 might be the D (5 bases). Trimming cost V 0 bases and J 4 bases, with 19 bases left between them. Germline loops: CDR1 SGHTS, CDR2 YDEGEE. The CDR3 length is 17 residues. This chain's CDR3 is CASSLDPDRQDRETQYF. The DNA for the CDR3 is TGTGCCAGCAGCTTGGACCCCGACAGACAAGACAGAGAGACCCAGTACTTC.

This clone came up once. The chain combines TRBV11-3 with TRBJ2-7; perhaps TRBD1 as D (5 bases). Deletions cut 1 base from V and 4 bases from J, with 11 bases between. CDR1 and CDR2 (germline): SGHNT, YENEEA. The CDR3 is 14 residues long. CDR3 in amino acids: CASSLGGDGYEQYF. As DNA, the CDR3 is TGTGCCAGCAGCTTAGGGGGCGATGGTTACGAGCAGTACTTC.

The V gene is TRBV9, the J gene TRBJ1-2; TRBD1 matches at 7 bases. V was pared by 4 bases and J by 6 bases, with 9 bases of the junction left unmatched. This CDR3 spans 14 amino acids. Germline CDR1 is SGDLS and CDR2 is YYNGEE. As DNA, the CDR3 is TGTGCCAGCAGCCACACGACAGGGTCGGATGGCTACACCTTC. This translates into CASSHTTGSDGYTF. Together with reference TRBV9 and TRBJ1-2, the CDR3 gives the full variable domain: DSGVTQTPKHLITATGQRVTLRCSPRSGDLSVYWYQQSLDQGLQFLIQYYNGEERAKGNILERFSAQQFPDLHSELNLSSLELGDSALYFCASSHTTGSDGYTFGSGTRLTVV.

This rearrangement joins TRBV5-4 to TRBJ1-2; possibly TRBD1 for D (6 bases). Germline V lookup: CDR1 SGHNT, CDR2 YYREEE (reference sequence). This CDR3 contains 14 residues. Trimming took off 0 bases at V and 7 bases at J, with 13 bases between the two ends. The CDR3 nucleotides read TGTGCCAGCAGCTTGGTCGCAGGGGAGGGTGGCTACACCTTC. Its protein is CASSLVAGEGGYTF.

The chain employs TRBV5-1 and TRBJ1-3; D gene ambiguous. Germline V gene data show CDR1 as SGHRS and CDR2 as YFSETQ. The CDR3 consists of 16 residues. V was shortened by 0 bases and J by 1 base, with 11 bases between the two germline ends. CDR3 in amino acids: CASSLVGGGSGNTIYF. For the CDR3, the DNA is TGCGCCAGCAGCTTGGTCGGCGGAGGATCTGGAAACACCATATATTTT.

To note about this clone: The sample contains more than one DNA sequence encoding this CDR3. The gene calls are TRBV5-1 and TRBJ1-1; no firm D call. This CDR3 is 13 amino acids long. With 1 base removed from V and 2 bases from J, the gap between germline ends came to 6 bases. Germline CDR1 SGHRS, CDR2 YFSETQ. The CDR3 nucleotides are TGCGCCAGCAGCTTGTCTCTCAACACTGAAGCTTTCTTT. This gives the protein CASSLSLNTEAFF.

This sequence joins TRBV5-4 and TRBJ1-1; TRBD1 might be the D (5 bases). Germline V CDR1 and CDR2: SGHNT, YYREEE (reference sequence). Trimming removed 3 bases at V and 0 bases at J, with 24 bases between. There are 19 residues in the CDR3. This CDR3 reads CASSSDIASQALLNTEAFF. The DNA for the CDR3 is TGTGCCAGCAGCTCGGACATCGCCTCCCAAGCCCTTTTGAACACTGAAGCTTTCTTT.

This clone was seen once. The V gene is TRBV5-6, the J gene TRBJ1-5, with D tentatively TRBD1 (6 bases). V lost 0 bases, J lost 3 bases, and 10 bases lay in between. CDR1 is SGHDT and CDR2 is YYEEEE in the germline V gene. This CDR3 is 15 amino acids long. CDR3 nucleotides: TGTGCCAGCAGCTTGGGAGGGGGGGACAATCAGCCCCAGCATTTT. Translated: CASSLGGGDNQPQHF.

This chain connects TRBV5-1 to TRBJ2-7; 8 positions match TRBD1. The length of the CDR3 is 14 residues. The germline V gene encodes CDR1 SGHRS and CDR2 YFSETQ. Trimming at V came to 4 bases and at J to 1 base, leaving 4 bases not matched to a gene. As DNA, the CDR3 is TGCGCCAGCAGCCGGACAGGGCTATCCTACGAGCAGTACTTC. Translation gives CASSRTGLSYEQYF.

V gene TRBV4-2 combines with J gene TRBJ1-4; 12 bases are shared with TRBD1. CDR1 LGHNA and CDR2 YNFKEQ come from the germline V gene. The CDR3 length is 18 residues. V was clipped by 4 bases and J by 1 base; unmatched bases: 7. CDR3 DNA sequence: TGTGCCAGCAGCCTGGGGACAGGGGGCGCAGGAACTAATGAAAAACTGTTTTTT. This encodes CASSLGTGGAGTNEKLFF.

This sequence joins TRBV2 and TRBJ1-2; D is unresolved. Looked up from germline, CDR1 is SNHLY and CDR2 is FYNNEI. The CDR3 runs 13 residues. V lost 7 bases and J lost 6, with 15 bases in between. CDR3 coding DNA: TGTGCCAGCAAGGCTGAACCGGGGAATGGCTACACCTTC. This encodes CASKAEPGNGYTF.

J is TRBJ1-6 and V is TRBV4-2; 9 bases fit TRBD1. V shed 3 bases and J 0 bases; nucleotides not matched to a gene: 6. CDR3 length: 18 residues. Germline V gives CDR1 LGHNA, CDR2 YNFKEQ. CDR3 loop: CASSHMGQGSSYNSPLHF. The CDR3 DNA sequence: TGTGCCAGCAGCCACATGGGACAGGGCAGCTCCTATAATTCACCCCTCCACTTT.

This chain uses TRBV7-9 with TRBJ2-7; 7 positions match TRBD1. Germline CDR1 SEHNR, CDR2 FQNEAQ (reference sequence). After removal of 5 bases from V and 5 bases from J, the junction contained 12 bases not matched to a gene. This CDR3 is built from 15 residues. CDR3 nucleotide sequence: TGTGCCAGCAGCCCCCTAGGAAGGGGGCTGAACGAGCAGTACTTC. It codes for CASSPLGRGLNEQYF.

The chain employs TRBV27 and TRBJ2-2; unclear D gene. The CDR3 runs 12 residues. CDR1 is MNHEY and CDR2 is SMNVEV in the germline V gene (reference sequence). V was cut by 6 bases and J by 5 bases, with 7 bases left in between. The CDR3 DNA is TGTGCCAGCAGACAAGAGACCGGGGAGCTGTTTTTT. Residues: CASRQETGELFF.

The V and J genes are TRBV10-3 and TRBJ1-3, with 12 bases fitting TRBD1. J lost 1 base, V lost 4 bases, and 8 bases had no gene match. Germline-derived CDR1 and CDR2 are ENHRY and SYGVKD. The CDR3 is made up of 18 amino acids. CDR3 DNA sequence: TGTGCCATCAGTGGAACGGGACAGGGGGCCTTGTCTGGAAACACCATATATTTT. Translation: CAISGTGQGALSGNTIYF.

Here the CDR3 reads CASSFTALADTEAFF. As DNA, the CDR3 is TGTGCCAGCAGTTTTACCGCCCTAGCGGACACTGAAGCTTTCTTT. V usage is TRBV27 and J usage is TRBJ1-1; D ambiguous. Germline CDR1 is MNHEY and CDR2 is SMNVEV (reference sequence). The CDR3 has 15 amino acids. V was pared by 3 bases and J by 3 bases, with 14 bases between.

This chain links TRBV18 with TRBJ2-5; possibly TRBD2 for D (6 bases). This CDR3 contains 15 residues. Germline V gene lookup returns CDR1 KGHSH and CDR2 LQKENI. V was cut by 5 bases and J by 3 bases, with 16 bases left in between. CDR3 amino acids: CASSSYRLDEETQYF. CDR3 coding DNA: TGTGCCAGCTCATCCTATAGACTAGACGAAGAGACCCAGTACTTC.

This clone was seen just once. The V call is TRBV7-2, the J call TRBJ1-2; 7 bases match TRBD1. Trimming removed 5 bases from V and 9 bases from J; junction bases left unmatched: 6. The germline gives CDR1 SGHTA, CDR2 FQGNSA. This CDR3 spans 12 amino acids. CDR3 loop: CASSPRDSRYTF. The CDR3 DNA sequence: TGTGCCAGCAGCCCTCGGGACAGCCGCTACACCTTC.

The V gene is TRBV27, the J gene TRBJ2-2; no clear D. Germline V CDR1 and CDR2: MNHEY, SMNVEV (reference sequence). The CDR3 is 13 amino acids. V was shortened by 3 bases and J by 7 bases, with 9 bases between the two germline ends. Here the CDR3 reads CASSLAADGELFF. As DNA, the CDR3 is TGTGCCAGCAGTTTGGCCGCCGACGGGGAGCTGTTTTTT.

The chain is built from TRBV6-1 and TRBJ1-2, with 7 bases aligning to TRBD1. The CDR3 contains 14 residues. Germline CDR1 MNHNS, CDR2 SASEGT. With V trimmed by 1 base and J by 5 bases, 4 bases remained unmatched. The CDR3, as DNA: TGTGCCAGCAGTGAAGAGAGGGGGCCTTATGGCTACACCTTC. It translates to CASSEERGPYGYTF.